This passage covers 21 T cell receptor beta chains from one sample sequenced in a study of T-cell memory formation after mild COVID-19. Via MiXCR, TCRdb re-called the 5' RACE reads, giving one row per CDR3 protein. The sample comprises 350,000 to 450,000 distinct CDR3 sequences, approximately 14% of which are singletons, and less than 25% rests with the top ten. The source material was PBMCs or a T cell subset sorted from them (not recorded which). The receptors here all came from a man aged 18 to 30 who had mild COVID-19 (a few samples of this study predate the infection). Cell type and time point are not known.

There are a few counts of this clonotype. The chain employs TRBV25-1 and TRBJ1-1; D gene uncertain. V was pared by 6 bases and J by 8 bases, with 10 bases between. Germline lookup yields CDR1 MGHDK and CDR2 SYGVNS. The CDR3 extends over 11 amino acids. As DNA, the CDR3 is TGTGCCAGCAGGGGTGACGCGGAAGCTTTCTTT. Protein: CASRGDAEAFF.

This clonotype was detected only a few times. The chain links TRBV12-3 or TRBV12-4 to TRBJ1-3, with 7 bases lining up with TRBD1. Losses at the gene ends were 8 bases for V and 0 bases for J; bases not matched to a gene: 4. The CDR3 has 14 residues. The CDR3 DNA follows: TGTGCCAGCGGTGGGACAGCCTCTGGAAACACCATATATTTT. Translated: CASGGTASGNTIYF.

J is TRBJ1-5 and V is TRBV6-1; tentative D call: TRBD1 (5 bases). In germline, CDR1 is MNHNS, CDR2 SASEGT. The CDR3 is 13 residues long. V dropped 3 bases and J dropped 11 bases, with 14 bases sitting between them. For the CDR3, the DNA is TGTGCCAGCAGTGAGGGCAGGGCTTTGGCCCAGCATTTT. The encoded protein is CASSEGRALAQHF.

The chain is built from TRBV9 and TRBJ2-5; D possibly corresponds to TRBD1 (6 bases). The CDR3 is 15 residues long. Germline assignment: CDR1 SGDLS and CDR2 YYNGEE. V lost 1 base and J 2 bases, leaving 12 bases between the germline ends. The CDR3 reads CASSVYRAPQETQYF. CDR3 bases: TGTGCCAGCAGCGTATACAGGGCCCCACAAGAGACCCAGTACTTC.

The rearrangement uses TRBV24-1 and TRBJ1-2; no reliable D call. With 3 bases removed from V and 1 base from J, the gap between germline ends came to 8 bases. This CDR3 has 14 residues. CDR1 is KGHDR, CDR2 SFDVKD, per germline. The CDR3 reads CATSDSGFNYGYTF. The CDR3 DNA follows: TGTGCCACCAGTGATAGCGGGTTTAACTATGGCTACACCTTC.

The chain couples TRBV7-9 to TRBJ2-7; 10 nucleotides match TRBD2. V gave up 5 bases and J gave up 7 bases; unmatched junction bases: 8. The germline V gene encodes CDR1 SEHNR and CDR2 FQNEAQ (reference sequence). The CDR3 consists of 14 residues. Written as DNA, the CDR3 is TGTGCCAGCAGCGGGAGCGGGAGGGCCGGAGAGCAGTACTTC. Translated: CASSGSGRAGEQYF.

The rearrangement joins TRBV5-1 to TRBJ2-6; D remains unclear. This CDR3 region has 16 residues. V was clipped by 2 bases and J by 2 bases, with 11 bases between them. CDR1 and CDR2 from the germline V gene are SGHRS and YFSETQ. The CDR3 reads CASSLTDAPGANVLTF. The CDR3 nucleotides are TGCGCCAGCAGCTTAACTGACGCCCCTGGGGCCAACGTCCTGACTTTC.

This clonotype was detected a few times. The V gene is TRBV9, the J gene TRBJ1-6; possible D gene TRBD1, 5 bases. V lost 0 bases and J 6 bases, leaving 10 bases between the germline ends. The CDR3 extends over 15 amino acids. Germline CDR1 is SGDLS and CDR2 is YYNGEE. CDR3 region: CASSVATGLNSPLHF. DNA for the CDR3: TGTGCCAGCAGCGTAGCTACGGGGCTTAATTCACCCCTCCACTTT.

CDR3 DNA sequence: TGTGCCAGCAGTGACACACAGGGGTGGAATCAGCCCCAGCATTTT. Protein product: CASSDTQGWNQPQHF. V gene TRBV2 combines with J gene TRBJ1-5; 7 nucleotides agree with TRBD1. The CDR3 is 15 residues long. The junction had 6 bases not matched to a gene; V was cut back by 3 bases and J by 4 bases. The germline CDR1 and CDR2 sequences are SNHLY and FYNNEI.

The V gene is TRBV24-1, the J gene TRBJ2-3, with 7 nucleotides matching TRBD2. Germline CDR1 and CDR2: KGHDR and SFDVKD. CDR3 length: 15 residues. J lost 2 bases, V lost 3 bases, and 4 bases had no gene match. The CDR3 DNA follows: TGTGCCACCAGTGATACCGGGACTACCACAGATACGCAGTATTTT. Its translation: CATSDTGTTTDTQYF.

This clonotype was detected only a few times. The V call is TRBV18, the J call TRBJ2-7; D is uncertain. V lost 1 base and J lost 2, with 12 bases in between. This CDR3 contains 15 residues. Germline CDR1 and CDR2: KGHSH and LQKENI. The CDR3 loop is CASSPLWEKAYEQYF. The CDR3 coding sequence is TGTGCCAGCTCACCACTCTGGGAAAAAGCCTACGAGCAGTACTTC.

This clonotype came up a few times. The CDR3 bases are TGTGCCAGCAGTCCCCTTGGGGGGGGCAAGCAGTACGTC. Encoded protein: CASSPLGGGKQYV. The rearrangement joins TRBV12-3 or TRBV12-4 to TRBJ2-7; the D gene is possibly TRBD2 (7 bases). V was pared by 5 bases and J by 8 bases, with 16 bases between. CDR3 length: 13 amino acids.

The chain links TRBV4-1 to TRBJ1-1; D is perhaps TRBD1 (5 bases). The V gene's germline CDR1 is MGHRA and CDR2 YSYEKL. The CDR3 is made up of 13 amino acids. The V and J ends lost 2 bases and 9 bases respectively, with 13 bases between them. DNA of the CDR3: TGCGCCAGCAGCCAAAGAGGGGAGGTGAAAGCTTTCTTT. Protein product: CASSQRGEVKAFF.

A few counts support this clonotype. The V call is TRBV7-2, the J call TRBJ1-1; tentatively, D is TRBD1 (5 bases). CDR1 SGHTA and CDR2 FQGNSA come from the germline V gene. The length of the CDR3 is 14 residues. V was trimmed by 5 bases and J by 1 base, leaving 11 bases between them. The CDR3 bases are TGTGCCAGCAGCAGCCCGGGACCGAACACTGAAGCTTTCTTT. The encoded protein is CASSSPGPNTEAFF.

The chain carries TRBV5-1 and TRBJ2-2; 7 bases agree with TRBD1. The CDR3 length is 14 residues. Germline V gene lookup returns CDR1 SGHRS and CDR2 YFSETQ. With V trimmed by 4 bases and J by 4 bases, 4 bases remained unmatched. The CDR3 region has the DNA TGCGCCAGCAGCCTGACAGGGTTCACCGGGGAGCTGTTTTTT. Translation gives CASSLTGFTGELFF.

This clonotype was observed a few times. The rearrangement joins TRBV5-1 to TRBJ1-1; 8 bases match TRBD1. From germline, CDR1 is SGHRS and CDR2 YFSETQ. CDR3 size: 13 residues. Losses at the gene ends were 7 bases for V and 6 bases for J; bases not matched to a gene: 8. CDR3 amino acids: CASVRDRSSEAFF. CDR3 bases: TGCGCCAGCGTCCGGGACAGGAGCTCTGAAGCTTTCTTT.

The genes are TRBV5-1 and TRBJ1-2; 8 bases agree with TRBD1. Unmatched junction bases numbered 5, after V lost 0 bases and J lost 7 bases. Per germline, CDR1 SGHRS and CDR2 YFSETQ. The CDR3 contains 14 residues. The CDR3 bases are TGCGCCAGCAGCTTGGGCGCAGGGGGCACTGGCTACACCTTC. Translation: CASSLGAGGTGYTF.

This clonotype showed up just a few times. This chain links TRBV11-2 with TRBJ1-6, with unresolved D. V was trimmed by 7 bases and J by 9 bases, leaving 19 bases between them. The CDR3 sequence is 15 residues long. Germline-derived CDR1 and CDR2 are SGHAT and FQNNGV. As DNA, the CDR3 is TGTGCCAGCACCCCGTTTCCCCTGCCGAGTTCACCCCTCCACTTT. Translated: CASTPFPLPSSPLHF.

This clonotype has more than one count but fewer than ten. This chain joins TRBV7-9 and TRBJ2-1; no definite D call. This CDR3 spans 13 amino acids. Germline CDR1 SEHNR, CDR2 FQNEAQ (reference sequence). The ends were cut back, 5 bases at V and 14 bases at J, with 19 bases in the middle. CDR3: CASSPPDRLLEFF. The CDR3 region has the DNA TGTGCCAGCAGCCCCCCCGACCGATTGCTGGAGTTCTTC.

This clonotype was counted only a few times. The chain couples TRBV20-1 to TRBJ2-7; D gene unclear. Trimming removed 3 bases at V and 3 bases at J, with 15 bases between. This CDR3 is 14 amino acids long. Germline loops: CDR1 DFQATT, CDR2 SNEGSKA (reference sequence). CDR3 region: CSASGVEPGYEQYF. The CDR3 DNA sequence: TGCAGTGCTAGTGGTGTGGAACCCGGCTACGAGCAGTACTTC.

At least ten counts were recorded for this clonotype. The junction departs from the called germline gene at one end, perhaps through a read error. The rearrangement joins TRBV2 to TRBJ2-5; D unresolved. The CDR3 length is 9 residues. Germline V gene lookup returns CDR1 SNHLY and CDR2 FYNNEI. The CDR3 region is CASGSVRHF. The CDR3 bases are TGTGCCAGCGGGTCCGTGCGGCACTTC.